This paragraph covers one TCR beta chain sequence. The clone's antigen remains unknown. The sample holds no much larger clone one base away, and base qualities are not on file. Collaborating institutions collected whole blood in K2EDTA tubes following their own protocols. For TCRbeta analysis, collaborator samples were shipped as frozen whole blood, as isolated PBMCs, or as DNA extracted from either sample type. The immunoSEQ Assay, a bias-controlled multiplex PCR, was used to amplify TCRbeta CDR3 regions from genomic DNA. Under the source paper's analysis protocol: Within the assay, amplification of reference gene primers was used to estimate how many nucleated cells each sample contained. Sequence reads were collapsed and filtered to measure the absolute abundance of every unique TCRbeta CDR3 rearrangement. For each sample, productive Simpson clonality was calculated by taking the square root of Simpson's diversity index across productive rearrangements. TCRdb carries this immuneACCESS record with in-frame sequences only. Its versions omit some clonotypes, under half of them owing to an unresolved V gene in the studies checked, with the rest unexplained. V, J and clone size are those of that table, while D and trimming were read from the DNA. In all, the sample holds roughly 11,000 clones, and 82% of those were seen once. The ten largest account for about a fifth of the sample.

V gives up 7 bases and J gives up 8 bases, and the segment between their germline ends measures 16 bases. CDR1 and CDR2, per the germline V gene, are SGHDT and YYEEEE. Measured from the cysteine to the phenylalanine, the CDR3 is 13 residues long. Only CDR3 DNA remains: 39 bases, in frame from the first base. The sample is drawn from a study of blood T cell repertoires in COVID-19 (dated by TCRdb to the early 2020s). About the investigation overall: Samples covering the acute and convalescent phases of COVID-19 were provided by collaborators in the United States, Italy and Spain. The prospective study material was composed of cDNA or gDNA derived from T cells, B-cell-depleted T cells, or PBMCs. Deeply sampled blood TCRbeta repertoires from subjects exposed to, actively infected with, or recovered from COVID-19 were included in the dataset. A freely available public database, intended as a resource for researchers studying the immune response to SARS-CoV-2, is where the repertoires were released. The samples were drawn from two sources: the first 160 participants of the ongoing ImmuneRACE study, and 1,000 to 1,500 subjects contributed by 6 global collaborators. Nearly every sample came with metadata listing a de-identified subject ID, COVID-19 status, age in years and sex. Where available, HLA class I and class II types were obtained from metadata supplied by the sample provider rather than from assay-based typing. Paper-wide results and their limitations: The amount of clinical and demographic metadata varied by source and participant and was provided uncurated.

The source is a human donor in a cohort sampled during active COVID-19. Sample: peripheral blood. The sequence links TRBV5-6 to TRBJ2-1; the D gene identity is not certain. Here is the DNA: TGTGCCAGCGGGCACAGCCCTATCGATGAGCAGTTCTTC. Protein translation: CASGHSPIDEQFF.